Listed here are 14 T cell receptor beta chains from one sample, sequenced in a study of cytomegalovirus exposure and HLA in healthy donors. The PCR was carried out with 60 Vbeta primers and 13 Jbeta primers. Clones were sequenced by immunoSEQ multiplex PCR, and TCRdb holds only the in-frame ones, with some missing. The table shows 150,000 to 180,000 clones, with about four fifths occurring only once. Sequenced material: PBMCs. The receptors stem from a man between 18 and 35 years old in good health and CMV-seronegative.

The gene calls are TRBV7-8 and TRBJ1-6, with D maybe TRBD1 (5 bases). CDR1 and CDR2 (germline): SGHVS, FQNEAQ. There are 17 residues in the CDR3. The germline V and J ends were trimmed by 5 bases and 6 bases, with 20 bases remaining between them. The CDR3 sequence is CASSVSGGGGINSPLHF. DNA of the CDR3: TGTGCCAGCAGCGTTAGTGGGGGTGGAGGGATTAATTCACCCCTCCACTTT. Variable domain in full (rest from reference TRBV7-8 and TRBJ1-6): GAGVSQSPRYKVAKRGQDVALRCDPISGHVSLFWYQQALGQGPEFLTYFQNEAQLDKSGLPSDRFFAERPEGSVSTLKIQRTQQEDSAVYLCASSVSGGGGINSPLHFGNGTRLTVT.

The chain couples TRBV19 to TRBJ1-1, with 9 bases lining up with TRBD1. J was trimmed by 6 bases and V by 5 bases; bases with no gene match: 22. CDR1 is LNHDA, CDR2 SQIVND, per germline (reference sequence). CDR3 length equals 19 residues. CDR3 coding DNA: TGTGCCAGTAGTCCCGAGGGAGGTTTAGCCCGACAGGGGGTTTCTGAAGCTTTCTTT. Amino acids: CASSPEGGLARQGVSEAFF.

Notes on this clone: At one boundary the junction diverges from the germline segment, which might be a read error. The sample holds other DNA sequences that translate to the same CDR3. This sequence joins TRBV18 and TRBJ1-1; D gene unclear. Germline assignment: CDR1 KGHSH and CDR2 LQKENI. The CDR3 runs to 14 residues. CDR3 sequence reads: CASSPAGRNTEAFF. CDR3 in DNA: TGTGCCAGCTCACCAGCGGGGAGGAACACTGAGGCTTTCTTT. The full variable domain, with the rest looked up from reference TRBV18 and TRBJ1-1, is NAGVMQNPRHLVRRRGQEARLRCSPMKGHSHVYWYRQLPEEGLKFMVYLQKENIIDESGMPKERFSAEFPKEGPSILRIQQVVRGDSAAYFCASSPAGRNTEAFFGQGTRLTVV.

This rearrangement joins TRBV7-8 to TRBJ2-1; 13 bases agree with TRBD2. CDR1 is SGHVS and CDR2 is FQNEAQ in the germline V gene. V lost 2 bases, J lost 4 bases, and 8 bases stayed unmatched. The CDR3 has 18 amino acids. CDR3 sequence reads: CASSLPTSGGPGYNEQFF. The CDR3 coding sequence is TGTGCCAGCAGCTTACCGACTAGCGGGGGGCCGGGGTACAATGAGCAGTTCTTC.

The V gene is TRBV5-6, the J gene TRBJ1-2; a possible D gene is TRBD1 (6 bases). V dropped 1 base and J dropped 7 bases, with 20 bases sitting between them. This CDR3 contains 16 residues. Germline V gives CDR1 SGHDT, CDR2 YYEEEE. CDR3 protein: CASSLLIGQRFSGYTF. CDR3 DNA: TGTGCCAGCAGCTTGTTAATAGGACAGAGGTTCAGTGGCTACACCTTC.

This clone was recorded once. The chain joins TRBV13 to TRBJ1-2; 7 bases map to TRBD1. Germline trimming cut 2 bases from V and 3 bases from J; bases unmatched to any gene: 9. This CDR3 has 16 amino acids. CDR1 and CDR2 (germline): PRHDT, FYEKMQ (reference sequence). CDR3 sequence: CASSLNRGSAHYGYTF. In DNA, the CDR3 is TGTGCCAGCAGCTTAAACAGGGGTTCAGCCCACTATGGCTACACCTTC.

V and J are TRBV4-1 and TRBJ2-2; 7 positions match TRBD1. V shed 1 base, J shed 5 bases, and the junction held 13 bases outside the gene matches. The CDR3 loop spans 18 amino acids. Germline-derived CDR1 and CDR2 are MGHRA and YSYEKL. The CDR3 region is CASSQVGRGGRGTGELFF. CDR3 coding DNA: TGCGCCAGCAGCCAAGTCGGAAGAGGGGGCCGGGGAACCGGGGAGCTGTTTTTT.

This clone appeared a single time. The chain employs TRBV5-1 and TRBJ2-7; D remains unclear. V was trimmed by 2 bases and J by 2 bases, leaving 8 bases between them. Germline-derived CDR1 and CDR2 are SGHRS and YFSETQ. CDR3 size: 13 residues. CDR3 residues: CASSFESAYEQYF. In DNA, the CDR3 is TGCGCCAGCAGCTTCGAATCAGCCTACGAGCAGTACTTC. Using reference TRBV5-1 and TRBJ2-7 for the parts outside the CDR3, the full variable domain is KAGVTQTPRYLIKTRGQQVTLSCSPISGHRSVSWYQQTPGQGLQFLFEYFSETQRNKGNFPGRFSGRQFSNSRSEMNVSTLELGDSALYLCASSFESAYEQYFGPGTRLTVT.

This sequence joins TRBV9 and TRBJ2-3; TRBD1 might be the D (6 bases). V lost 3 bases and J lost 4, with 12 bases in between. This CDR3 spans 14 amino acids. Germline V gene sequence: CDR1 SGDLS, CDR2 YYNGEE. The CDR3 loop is CASSAPQGADTQYF. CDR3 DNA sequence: TGTGCCAGCAGCGCCCCACAGGGTGCAGATACGCAGTATTTT.

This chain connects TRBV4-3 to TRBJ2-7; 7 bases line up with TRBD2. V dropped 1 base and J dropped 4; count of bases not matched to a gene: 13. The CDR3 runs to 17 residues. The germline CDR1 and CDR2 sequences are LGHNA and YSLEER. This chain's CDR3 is CASSQGPGTTAQYEQYF. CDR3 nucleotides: TGCGCCAGCAGCCAAGGCCCCGGGACTACCGCTCAGTACGAGCAGTACTTC.

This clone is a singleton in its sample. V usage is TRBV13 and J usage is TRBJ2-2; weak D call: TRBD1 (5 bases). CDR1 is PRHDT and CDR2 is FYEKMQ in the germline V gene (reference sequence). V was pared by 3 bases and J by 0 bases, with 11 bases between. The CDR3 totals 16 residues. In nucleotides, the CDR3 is TGTGCCAGCAGCTTCGGTGGGGCGTCGAACACCGGGGAGCTGTTTTTT. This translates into CASSFGGASNTGELFF.

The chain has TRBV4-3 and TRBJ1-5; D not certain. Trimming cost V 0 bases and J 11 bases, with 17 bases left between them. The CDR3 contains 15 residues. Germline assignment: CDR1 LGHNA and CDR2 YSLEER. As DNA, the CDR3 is TGCGCCAGCAGCCAAGATCGGGGAGCGCCGCAGTCCCAGCATTTT. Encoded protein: CASSQDRGAPQSQHF.

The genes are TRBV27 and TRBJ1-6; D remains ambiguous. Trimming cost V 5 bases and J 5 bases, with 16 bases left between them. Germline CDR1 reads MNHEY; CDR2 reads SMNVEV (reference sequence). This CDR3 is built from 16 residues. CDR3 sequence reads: CASSPWTAPDNSPLHF. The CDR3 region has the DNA TGTGCCAGCAGTCCATGGACTGCCCCAGATAATTCACCCCTCCACTTT.

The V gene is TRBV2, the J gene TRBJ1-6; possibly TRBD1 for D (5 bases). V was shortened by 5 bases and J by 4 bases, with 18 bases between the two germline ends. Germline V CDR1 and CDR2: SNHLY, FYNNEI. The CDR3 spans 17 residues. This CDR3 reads CASSTFRAVGYNSPLHF. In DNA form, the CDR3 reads TGTGCCAGCAGTACATTCAGGGCCGTAGGATATAATTCACCCCTCCACTTT.